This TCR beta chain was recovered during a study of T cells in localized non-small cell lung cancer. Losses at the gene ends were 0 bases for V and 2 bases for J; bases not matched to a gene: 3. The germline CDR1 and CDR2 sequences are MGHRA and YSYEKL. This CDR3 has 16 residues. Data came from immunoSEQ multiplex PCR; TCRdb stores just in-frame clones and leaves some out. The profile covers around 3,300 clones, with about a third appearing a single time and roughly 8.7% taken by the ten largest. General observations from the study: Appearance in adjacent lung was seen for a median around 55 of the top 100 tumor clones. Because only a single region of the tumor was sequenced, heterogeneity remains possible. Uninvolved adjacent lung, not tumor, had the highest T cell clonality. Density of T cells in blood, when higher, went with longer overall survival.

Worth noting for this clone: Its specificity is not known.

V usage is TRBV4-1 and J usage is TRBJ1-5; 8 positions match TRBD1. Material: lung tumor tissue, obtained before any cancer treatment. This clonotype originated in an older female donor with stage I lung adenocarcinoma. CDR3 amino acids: CASSQEPGGGNQPQHF. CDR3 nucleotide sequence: TGCGCCAGCAGCCAAGAACCAGGGGGCGGCAATCAGCCCCAGCATTTT.